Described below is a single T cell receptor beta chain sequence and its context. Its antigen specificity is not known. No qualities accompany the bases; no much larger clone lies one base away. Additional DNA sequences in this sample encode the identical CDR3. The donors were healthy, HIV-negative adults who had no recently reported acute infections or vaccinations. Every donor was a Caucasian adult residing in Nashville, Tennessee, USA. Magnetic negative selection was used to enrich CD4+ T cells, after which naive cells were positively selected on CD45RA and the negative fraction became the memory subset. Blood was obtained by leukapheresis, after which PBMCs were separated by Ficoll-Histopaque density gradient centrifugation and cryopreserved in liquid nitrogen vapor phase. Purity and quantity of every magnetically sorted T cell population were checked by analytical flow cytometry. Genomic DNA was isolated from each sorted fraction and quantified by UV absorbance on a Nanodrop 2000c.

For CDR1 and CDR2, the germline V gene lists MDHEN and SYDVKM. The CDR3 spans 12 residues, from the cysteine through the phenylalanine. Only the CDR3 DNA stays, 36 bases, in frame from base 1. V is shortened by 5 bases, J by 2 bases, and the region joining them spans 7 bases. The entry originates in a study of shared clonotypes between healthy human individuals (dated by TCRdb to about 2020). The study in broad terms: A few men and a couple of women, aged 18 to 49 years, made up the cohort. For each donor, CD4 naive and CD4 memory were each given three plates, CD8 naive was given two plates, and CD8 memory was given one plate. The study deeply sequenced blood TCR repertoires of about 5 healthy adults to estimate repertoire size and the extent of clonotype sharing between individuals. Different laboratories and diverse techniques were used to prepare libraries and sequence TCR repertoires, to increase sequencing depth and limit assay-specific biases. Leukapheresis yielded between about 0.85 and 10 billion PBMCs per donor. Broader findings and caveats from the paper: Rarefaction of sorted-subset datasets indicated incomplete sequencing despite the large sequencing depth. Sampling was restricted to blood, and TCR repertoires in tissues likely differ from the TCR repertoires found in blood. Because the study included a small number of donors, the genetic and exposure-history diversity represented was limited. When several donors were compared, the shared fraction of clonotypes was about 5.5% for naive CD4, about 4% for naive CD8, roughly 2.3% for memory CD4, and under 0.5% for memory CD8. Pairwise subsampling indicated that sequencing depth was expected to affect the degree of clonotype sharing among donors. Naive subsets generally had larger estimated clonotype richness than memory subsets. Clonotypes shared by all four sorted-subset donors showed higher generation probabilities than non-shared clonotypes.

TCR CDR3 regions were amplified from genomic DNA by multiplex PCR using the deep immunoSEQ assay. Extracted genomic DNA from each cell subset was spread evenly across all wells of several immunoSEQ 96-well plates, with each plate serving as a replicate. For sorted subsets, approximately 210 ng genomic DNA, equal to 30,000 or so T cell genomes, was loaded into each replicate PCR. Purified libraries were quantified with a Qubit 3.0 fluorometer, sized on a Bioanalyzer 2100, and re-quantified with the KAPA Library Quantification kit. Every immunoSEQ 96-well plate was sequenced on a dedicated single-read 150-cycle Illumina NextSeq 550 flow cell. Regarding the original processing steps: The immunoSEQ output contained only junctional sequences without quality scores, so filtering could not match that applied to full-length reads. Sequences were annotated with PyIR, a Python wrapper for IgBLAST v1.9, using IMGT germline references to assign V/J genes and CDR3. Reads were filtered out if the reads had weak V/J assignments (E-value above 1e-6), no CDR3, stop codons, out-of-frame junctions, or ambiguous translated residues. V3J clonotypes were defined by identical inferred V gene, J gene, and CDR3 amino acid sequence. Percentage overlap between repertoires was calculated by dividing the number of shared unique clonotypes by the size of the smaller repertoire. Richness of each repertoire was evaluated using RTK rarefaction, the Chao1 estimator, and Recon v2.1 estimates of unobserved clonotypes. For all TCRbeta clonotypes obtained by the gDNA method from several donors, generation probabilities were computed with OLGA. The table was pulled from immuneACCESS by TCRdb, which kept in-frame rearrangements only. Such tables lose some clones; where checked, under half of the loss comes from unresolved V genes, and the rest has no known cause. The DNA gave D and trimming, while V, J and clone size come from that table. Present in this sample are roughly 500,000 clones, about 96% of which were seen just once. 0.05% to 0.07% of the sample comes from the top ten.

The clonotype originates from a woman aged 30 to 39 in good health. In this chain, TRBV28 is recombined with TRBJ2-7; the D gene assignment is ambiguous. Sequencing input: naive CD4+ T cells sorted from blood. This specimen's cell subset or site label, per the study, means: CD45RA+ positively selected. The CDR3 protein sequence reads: CASSLRPYEQYF. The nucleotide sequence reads TGTGCCAGCAGTCTAAGACCCTACGAGCAGTACTTC.